This T cell receptor (beta chain) is from a study of cytomegalovirus exposure and HLA in healthy donors. Background on the study: A prior study identified approximately 110 million unique TCR beta sequences from about 200 million T cells.

PCR involved 60 Vbeta and 13 Jbeta primers. The assay was immunoSEQ multiplex PCR, and TCRdb's table has in-frame clones only and misses some. The sample holds around 150,000 clones, approximately 73% seen once. Points on this clone: What it binds is not known.

General study results and limits: Common viral pathogens seemed to be connected with several of the most significant clusters, according to a later analysis. Reports described diagnosis of cytomegalovirus status by the classifier as highly specific and sensitive.

V was trimmed by 7 bases and J by 3 bases, leaving 20 bases between them. From germline, CDR1 is SGDLS and CDR2 YYNGEE. The CDR3 extends over 16 amino acids. Input material: PBMCs. The receptor was isolated from a human donor in good health. V usage is TRBV9 and J usage is TRBJ2-1; D is perhaps TRBD2 (6 bases). The CDR3 reads CASAGEKGRHYNEQFF. CDR3 nucleotide sequence: TGTGCCAGCGCCGGTGAGAAGGGGAGGCACTACAATGAGCAGTTCTTC.